The clone carrying this TCR beta chain was recorded at least ten times. Its antigen is unidentified. This record comes from a study of T cells after yellow fever vaccination. Across the study: Fractions containing few cells were prepared with SMART-Seq v4 Ultra Low Input.

Study results and caveats: Though weaker, the secondary response peaked faster, on day 5 versus 15. Reappearance after the booster was observed for most primary-vaccination clones (96% CD4, almost 90% CD8).

In TCRdb, the 5' RACE reads were re-called with MiXCR into one record per CDR3 protein. This sample has about 240,000 distinct CDR3 sequences, with 6.9% found just once. This material consisted of CD4+ T cells sorted from PBMCs, taken 15 days after the yellow fever booster vaccination. The clonotype originates from a young man who received the YFV17D yellow fever vaccine.

The CDR3 DNA follows: TGTGCCATCAGTGCGGGGTCTAGCACAGATACGCAGTATTTT. This codes for CAISAGSSTDTQYF. The chain uses TRBV10-3 and TRBJ2-3, with D possibly TRBD2 on 5 matching bases. Germline assignment: CDR1 ENHRY and CDR2 SYGVKD. The CDR3 runs 14 residues. V lost 4 bases to trimming and J lost 0 bases, with 8 bases between them.